This TCR beta chain appears in the sequencing data of a study of cytomegalovirus exposure and HLA in healthy donors. Comments on this clone: Its antigen is as yet unknown. The junction departs from germline at one end; a sequencing error may be responsible.

CDR1 is LGHNA and CDR2 is YSLEER in the germline V gene. The CDR3 is made up of 15 amino acids. General observations from the study: In a later analysis, TCR beta V- and J-gene trimming showed a link to a missense DCLRE1C variant. Highly shared sequence variants in one cluster were likely a sequencing artifact. Relative to equally common others, HLA-associated TCR beta chains showed greater clonal expansion in a later analysis. In vitro assays verified that three CMV-associated chains recognized CMV antigens specifically.

Primers included in the PCR were 60 Vbeta and 13 Jbeta primers. This table comes from immunoSEQ multiplex PCR, and its TCRdb copy is limited to in-frame clones, with some not included. The sample lists about 160,000 clones, roughly 80% occurring once. V gene TRBV4-3 combines with J gene TRBJ2-4, with a tentative D call TRBD1 (6 bases). This TCR came from a male donor in good health and CMV-seropositive. The specimen was PBMCs. The CDR3 loop reads CASSKDRHWMDIQYF. As DNA, the CDR3 is TGCGCCAGCAGCAAAGACAGGCACTGGATGGACATTCAGTACTTC.